This T cell receptor (beta chain) was identified during a study of CD8 T cells in ankylosing spondylitis. This clonotype was counted at least ten times. The antigen is unknown. Study findings and constraints: CD8+ by phenotype, disease-linked clones were relatively rare in peripheral blood. According to the report, clones linked to the disease were significantly enriched in matched synovial fluid samples taken from ankylosing spondylitis patients. Both synovial fluid and blood in reactive arthritis had previously been reported to carry some motif variants.

The V end was cut by 5 bases, the J end by 8 bases, with 18 bases between. The germline V gene has CDR1 MDHEN and CDR2 SYDVKM. The CDR3 runs to 14 residues. It was by quantitative 5'-RACE with molecular barcodes that TCR beta libraries were made. Each CDR3 protein is one row after TCRdb ran MiXCR on the 5' RACE reads. The table lists about 190,000 distinct CDR3 sequences, approximately 12% of them singletons. The chain recombines TRBV28 with TRBJ1-2; D call uncertain. The receptor was isolated from a female donor with ankylosing spondylitis or in good health (not recorded which). Sample: blood, either unsorted or a sorted T cell fraction (not recorded which). The DNA of the CDR3 is TGTGCCAGCAGTACGACCGAGCTCCTTGAAGGCTACACCTTC. Its translation is CASSTTELLEGYTF.